The following is a T cell receptor (beta chain) sequence with its context. The sample is drawn from a study of CD8 T cells in Susac syndrome. Random hexamers served to reverse transcribe roughly 0.45 to 1 ug RNA. Amplification of TCR beta CDR3 spanned 54 Vbeta and 13 Jbeta via immunoSEQ multiplex PCR. TCRdb analysed the immunoSEQ multiplex PCR reads with MiXCR anew, one entry per CDR3 protein. This table has approximately 110,000 distinct CDR3 sequences, approximately 95% appearing once. V lost 3 bases and J lost 8; bases outside the gene matches: 10. The CDR3 runs 16 residues. CDR1 is SGHTA, CDR2 FQGNSA, per germline.

The sample comprised CD8+ T cells from PBMCs. The origin of this receptor is a human donor with multiple sclerosis. This chain joins TRBV7-2 and TRBJ2-1; TRBD2 matches 10 bases. This CDR3 is CASSLTSGRAFDEQFF. DNA of the CDR3: TGTGCCAGCAGCTTGACGAGCGGGAGGGCGTTCGATGAGCAGTTCTTC.